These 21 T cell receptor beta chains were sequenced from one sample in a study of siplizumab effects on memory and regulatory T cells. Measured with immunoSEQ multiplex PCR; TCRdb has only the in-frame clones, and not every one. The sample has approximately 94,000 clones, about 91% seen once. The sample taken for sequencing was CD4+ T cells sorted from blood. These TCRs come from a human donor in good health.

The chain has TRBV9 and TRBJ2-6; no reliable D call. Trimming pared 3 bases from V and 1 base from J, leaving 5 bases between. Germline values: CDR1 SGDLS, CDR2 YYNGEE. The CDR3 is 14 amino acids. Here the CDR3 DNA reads TGTGCCAGCAGCGCTGTATCTGGGGCCAACGTCCTGACTTTC. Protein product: CASSAVSGANVLTF.

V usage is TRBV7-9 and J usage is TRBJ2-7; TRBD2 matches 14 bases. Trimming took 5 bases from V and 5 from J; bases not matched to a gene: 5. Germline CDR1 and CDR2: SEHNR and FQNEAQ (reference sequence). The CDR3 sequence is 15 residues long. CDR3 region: CASSLGTSGSHEQYF. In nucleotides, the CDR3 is TGTGCCAGCAGCCTCGGGACTAGCGGGAGCCACGAGCAGTACTTC.

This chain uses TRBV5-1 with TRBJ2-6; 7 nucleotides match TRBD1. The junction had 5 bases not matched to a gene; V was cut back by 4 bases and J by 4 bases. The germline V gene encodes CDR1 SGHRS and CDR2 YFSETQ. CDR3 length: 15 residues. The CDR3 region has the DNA TGCGCCAGCAGCCCGACAGGGACCGGGGCCAACGTCCTGACTTTC. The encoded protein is CASSPTGTGANVLTF. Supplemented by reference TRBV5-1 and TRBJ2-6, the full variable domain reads KAGVTQTPRYLIKTRGQQVTLSCSPISGHRSVSWYQQTPGQGLQFLFEYFSETQRNKGNFPGRFSGRQFSNSRSEMNVSTLELGDSALYLCASSPTGTGANVLTFGAGSRLTVL.

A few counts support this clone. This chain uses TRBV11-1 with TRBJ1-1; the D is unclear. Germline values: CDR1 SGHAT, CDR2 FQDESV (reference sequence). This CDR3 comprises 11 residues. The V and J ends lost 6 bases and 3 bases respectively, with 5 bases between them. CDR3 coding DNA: TGTGCCAGCAGTGGCTACACTGAAGCTTTCTTT. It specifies CASSGYTEAFF.

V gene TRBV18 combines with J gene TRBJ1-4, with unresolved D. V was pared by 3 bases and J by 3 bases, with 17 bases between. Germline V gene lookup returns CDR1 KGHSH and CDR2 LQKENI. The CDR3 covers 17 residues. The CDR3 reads CASSPGTFRIPNEKLFF. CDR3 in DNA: TGTGCCAGCTCACCTGGAACCTTCAGGATTCCTAATGAAAAACTGTTTTTT.

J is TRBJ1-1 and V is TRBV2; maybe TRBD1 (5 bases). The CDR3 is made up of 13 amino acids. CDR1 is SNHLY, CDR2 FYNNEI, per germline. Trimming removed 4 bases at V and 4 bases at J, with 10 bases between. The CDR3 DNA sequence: TGTGCCAGCAGTGCGGGAGGGGTCACTGAAGCTTTCTTT. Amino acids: CASSAGGVTEAFF.

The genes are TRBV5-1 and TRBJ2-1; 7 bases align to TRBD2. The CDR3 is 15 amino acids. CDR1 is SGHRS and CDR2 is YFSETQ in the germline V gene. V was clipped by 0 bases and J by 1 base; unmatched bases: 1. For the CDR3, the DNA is TGCGCCAGCAGCTTGGACGGGGGGTCCTACAATGAGCAGTTCTTC. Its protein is CASSLDGGSYNEQFF.

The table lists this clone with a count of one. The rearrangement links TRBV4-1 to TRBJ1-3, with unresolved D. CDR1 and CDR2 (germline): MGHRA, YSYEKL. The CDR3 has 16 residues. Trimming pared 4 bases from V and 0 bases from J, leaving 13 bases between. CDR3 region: CASSPQWSFSGNTIYF. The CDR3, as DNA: TGCGCCAGCAGCCCCCAATGGTCCTTCTCTGGAAACACCATATATTTT.

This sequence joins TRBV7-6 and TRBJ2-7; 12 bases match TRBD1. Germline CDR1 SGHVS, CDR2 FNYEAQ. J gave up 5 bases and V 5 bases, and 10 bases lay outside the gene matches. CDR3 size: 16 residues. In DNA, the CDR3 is TGTGCCAGCAGCGCGAGGGGGACAGGGGGCTCGAACGAGCAGTACTTC. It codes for CASSARGTGGSNEQYF.

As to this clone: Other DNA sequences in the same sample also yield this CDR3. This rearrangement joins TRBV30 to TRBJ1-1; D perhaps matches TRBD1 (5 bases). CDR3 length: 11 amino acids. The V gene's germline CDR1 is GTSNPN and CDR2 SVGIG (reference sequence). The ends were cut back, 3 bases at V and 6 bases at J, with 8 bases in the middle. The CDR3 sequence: CAWRTGAEAFF. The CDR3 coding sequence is TGTGCCTGGAGGACGGGGGCTGAAGCTTTCTTT.

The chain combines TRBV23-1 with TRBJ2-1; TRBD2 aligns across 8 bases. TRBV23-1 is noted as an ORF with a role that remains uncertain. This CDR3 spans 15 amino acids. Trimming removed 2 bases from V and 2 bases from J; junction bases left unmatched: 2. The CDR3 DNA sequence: TGCGCCAGCAGTCAACGGGGGGGAGCCTACAATGAGCAGTTCTTC. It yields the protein CASSQRGGAYNEQFF.

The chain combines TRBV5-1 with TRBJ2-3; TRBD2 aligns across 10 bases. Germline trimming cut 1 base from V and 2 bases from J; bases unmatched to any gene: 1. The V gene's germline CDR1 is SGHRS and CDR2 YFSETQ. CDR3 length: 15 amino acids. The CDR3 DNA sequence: TGCGCCAGCAGCTTGACTAGCGGGGTCACAGATACGCAGTATTTT. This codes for CASSLTSGVTDTQYF. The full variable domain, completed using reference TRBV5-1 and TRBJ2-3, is KAGVTQTPRYLIKTRGQQVTLSCSPISGHRSVSWYQQTPGQGLQFLFEYFSETQRNKGNFPGRFSGRQFSNSRSEMNVSTLELGDSALYLCASSLTSGVTDTQYFGPGTRLTVL.

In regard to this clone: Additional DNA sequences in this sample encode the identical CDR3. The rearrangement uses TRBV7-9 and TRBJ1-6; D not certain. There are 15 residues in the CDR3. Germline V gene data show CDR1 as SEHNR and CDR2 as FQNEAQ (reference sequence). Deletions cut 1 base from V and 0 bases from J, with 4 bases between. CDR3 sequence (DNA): TGTGCCAGCAGCTTAGATAGCTCCTATAATTCACCCCTCCACTTT. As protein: CASSLDSSYNSPLHF.

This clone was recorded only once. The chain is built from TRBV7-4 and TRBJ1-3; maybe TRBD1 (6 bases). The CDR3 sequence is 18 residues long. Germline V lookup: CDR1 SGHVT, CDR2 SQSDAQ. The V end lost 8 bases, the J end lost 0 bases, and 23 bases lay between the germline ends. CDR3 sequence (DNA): TGTGCCAGCCCGTACTCTGGGGCAGGGGTTGTCTCTGGAAACACCATATATTTT. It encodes CASPYSGAGVVSGNTIYF.

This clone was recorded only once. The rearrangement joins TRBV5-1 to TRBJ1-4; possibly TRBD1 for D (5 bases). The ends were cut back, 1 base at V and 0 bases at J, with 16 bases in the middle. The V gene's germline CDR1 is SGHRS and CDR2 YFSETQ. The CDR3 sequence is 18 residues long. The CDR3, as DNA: TGCGCCAGCAGCTTGTTCGCCAGAGGGGCTGCAACTAATGAAAAACTGTTTTTT. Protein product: CASSLFARGAATNEKLFF.

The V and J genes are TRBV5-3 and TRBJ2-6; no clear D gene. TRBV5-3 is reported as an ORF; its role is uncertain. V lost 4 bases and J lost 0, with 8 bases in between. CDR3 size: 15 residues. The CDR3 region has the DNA TGTGCCAGAAGCCCACGGCGCTCTGGGGCCAACGTCCTGACTTTC. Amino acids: CARSPRRSGANVLTF.

Here the CDR3 DNA reads TGTGCCAGCAAGCTCCGGGACCACCAAGGCTACACCTTC. It yields the protein CASKLRDHQGYTF. The chain links TRBV6-5 to TRBJ1-2; perhaps TRBD1 as D (5 bases). Germline-derived CDR1 and CDR2 are MNHEY and SVGAGI. CDR3 length: 13 amino acids. Trimming stripped 7 bases from V and 8 bases from J, with 17 bases between.

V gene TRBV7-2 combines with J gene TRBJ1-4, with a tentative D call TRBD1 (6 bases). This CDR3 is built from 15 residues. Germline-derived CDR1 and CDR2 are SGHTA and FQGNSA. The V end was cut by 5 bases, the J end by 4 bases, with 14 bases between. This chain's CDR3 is CASSPRRGINEKLFF. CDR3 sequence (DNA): TGTGCCAGCAGCCCACGGAGGGGGATTAATGAAAAACTGTTTTTT.

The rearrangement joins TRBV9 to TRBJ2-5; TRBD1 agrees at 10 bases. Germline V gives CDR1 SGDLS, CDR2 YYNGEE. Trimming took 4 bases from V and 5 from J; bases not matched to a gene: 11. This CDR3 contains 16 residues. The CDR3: CASSPRIRTGGETQYF. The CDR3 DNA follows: TGTGCCAGCAGCCCACGAATACGGACAGGGGGGGAGACCCAGTACTTC.

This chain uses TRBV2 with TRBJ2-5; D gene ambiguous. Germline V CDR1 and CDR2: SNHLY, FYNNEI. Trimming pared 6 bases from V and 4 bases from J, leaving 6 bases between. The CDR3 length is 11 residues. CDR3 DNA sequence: TGTGCCAGCAGAGCAGGAGAGACCCAGTACTTC. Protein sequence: CASRAGETQYF.

The CDR3 is CASSEAVVAGGFEQYF. CDR3 DNA: TGTGCCAGCAGTGAGGCGGTGGTGGCAGGGGGCTTCGAGCAGTACTTC. This sequence joins TRBV6-1 and TRBJ2-7, with TRBD1 matching over 8 bases. The V gene end was trimmed by 3 bases and the J gene end by 6 bases; junction bases not matched to a gene: 13. The CDR3 runs 16 residues. Germline V gene lookup returns CDR1 MNHNS and CDR2 SASEGT.